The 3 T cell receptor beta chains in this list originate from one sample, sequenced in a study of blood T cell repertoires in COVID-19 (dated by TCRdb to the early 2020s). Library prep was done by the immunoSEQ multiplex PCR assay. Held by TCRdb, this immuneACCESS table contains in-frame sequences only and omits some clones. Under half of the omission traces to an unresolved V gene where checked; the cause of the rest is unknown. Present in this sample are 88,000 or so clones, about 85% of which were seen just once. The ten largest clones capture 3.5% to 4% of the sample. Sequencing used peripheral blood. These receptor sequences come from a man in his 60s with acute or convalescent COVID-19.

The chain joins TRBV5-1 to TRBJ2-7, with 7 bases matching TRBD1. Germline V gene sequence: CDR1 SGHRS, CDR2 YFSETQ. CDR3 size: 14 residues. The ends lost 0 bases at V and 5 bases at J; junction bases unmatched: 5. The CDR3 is CASSLGITGDEQYF. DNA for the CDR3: TGCGCCAGCAGCTTGGGAATTACAGGGGACGAGCAGTACTTC.

CDR3: CASSELGQAISGYTF. The CDR3 nucleotides are TGTGCCAGCAGTGAGCTGGGACAAGCTATTAGCGGCTACACCTTC. This chain links TRBV6-1 with TRBJ1-2; TRBD1 is a possible D gene (6 bases). The CDR3 has 15 residues. Germline CDR1 and CDR2: MNHNS and SASEGT. Trimming pared 3 bases from V and 8 bases from J, leaving 19 bases between.

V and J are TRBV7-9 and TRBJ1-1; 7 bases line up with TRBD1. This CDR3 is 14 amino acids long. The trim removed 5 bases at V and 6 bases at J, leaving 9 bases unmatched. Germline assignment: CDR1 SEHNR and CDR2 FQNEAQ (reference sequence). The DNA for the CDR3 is TGTGCCAGCAGCCTTACAGGGGCGTCCCCTGAAGCTTTCTTT. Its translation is CASSLTGASPEAFF. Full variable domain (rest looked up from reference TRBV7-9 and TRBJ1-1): DTGVSQNPRHKITKRGQNVTFRCDPISEHNRLYWYRQTLGQGPEFLTYFQNEAQLEKSRLLSDRFSAERPKGSFSTLEIQRTEQGDSAMYLCASSLTGASPEAFFGQGTRLTVV.